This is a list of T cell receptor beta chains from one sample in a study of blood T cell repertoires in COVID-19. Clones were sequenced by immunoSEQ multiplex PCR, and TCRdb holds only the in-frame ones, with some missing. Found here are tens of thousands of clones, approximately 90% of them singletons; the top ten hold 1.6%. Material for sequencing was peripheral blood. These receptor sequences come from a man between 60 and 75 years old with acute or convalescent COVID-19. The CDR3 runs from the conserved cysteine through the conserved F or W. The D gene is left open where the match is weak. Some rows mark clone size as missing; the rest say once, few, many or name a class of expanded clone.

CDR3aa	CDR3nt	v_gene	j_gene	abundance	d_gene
CASGQGFQKLFF	TGTGCCAGCGGGCAGGGGTTTCAAAAACTGTTTTTT	TRBV25-1	TRBJ1-4	few	.
CASSQGVRAEAFF	TGTGCCAGCAGCCAAGGAGTCAGGGCTGAAGCTTTCTTT	TRBV3-1/TRBV3-2	TRBJ1-1	.	.
CASSQVHSTDTQYF	TGCGCCAGCAGCCAAGTGCACTCCACAGATACGCAGTATTTT	TRBV4-1	TRBJ2-3	.	.
CASSYPRQTPNEKLFF	TGTGCCAGCAGTTACCCGCGACAGACCCCTAATGAAAAACTGTTTTTT	TRBV6-2/TRBV6-3	TRBJ1-4	.	.
CASSMPNRQDSYNEQFF	TGTGCCAGTAGTATGCCAAATCGACAGGACTCCTACAATGAGCAGTTCTTC	TRBV19	TRBJ2-1	.	.
CASSVRPGDLMDEQFF	TGTGCCAGCAGCGTCCGACCGGGGGATCTGATGGATGAGCAGTTCTTC	TRBV9	TRBJ2-1	.	.
CASSSQGYEQFF	TGTGCCAGCAGCTCACAGGGCTATGAGCAGTTCTTC	TRBV7-9	TRBJ2-1	.	.
CASMTGAVGNTGELFF	TGTGCCAGCATGACAGGGGCGGTCGGAAACACCGGGGAGCTGTTTTTT	TRBV5-8	TRBJ2-2	.	TRBD1
CASSATVMNTEAFF	TGTGCCAGCAGTGCGACAGTTATGAACACTGAAGCTTTCTTT	TRBV25-1	TRBJ1-1	.	.
CASSSQGLTDTQYF	TGTGCCAGCTCGTCTCAGGGCTTGACAGATACGCAGTATTTT	TRBV18	TRBJ2-3	.	.
CASNPTGPYGYTF	TGTGCCAGCAACCCAACAGGTCCTTATGGCTACACCTTC	TRBV28	TRBJ1-2	.	.
CASSRDSEYEKLFF	TGCGCCAGCAGCAGGGACAGTGAATATGAAAAACTGTTTTTT	TRBV5-1	TRBJ1-4	once	TRBD1
CASSEGRQGLYTEAFF	TGCGCCAGCAGTGAGGGGAGACAGGGGCTTTACACTGAAGCTTTCTTT	TRBV10-2	TRBJ1-1	.	TRBD1
CSAQTGNTEAFF	TGCAGCGCCCAGACAGGGAACACTGAAGCTTTCTTT	TRBV29-1	TRBJ1-1	.	.
CASSLFRLEGSSYNEQFF	TGTGCCAGCAGTTTATTCAGGTTGGAGGGGAGCTCCTACAATGAGCAGTTCTTC	TRBV27	TRBJ2-1	.	.
CSVEGGTGARETQYF	TGCAGCGTTGAAGGCGGGACAGGGGCTCGGGAGACCCAGTACTTC	TRBV29-1	TRBJ2-5	.	TRBD1
CASSRTGVHTEAFF	TGTGCCAGCAGCCGTACAGGGGTCCACACTGAAGCTTTCTTT	TRBV6-5	TRBJ1-1	.	TRBD1
CASSSHFLEFNNEQFF	TGTGCCAGCAGCTCCCACTTCCTCGAGTTTAACAATGAGCAGTTCTTC	TRBV13	TRBJ2-1	.	.
CATSDLGTGLMNTEAFF	TGTGCCACCAGTGATCTTGGGACAGGGCTTATGAACACTGAAGCTTTCTTT	TRBV24-1	TRBJ1-1	.	TRBD1
CASSHGQSNQPQHF	TGTGCCAGCAGTCATGGACAAAGCAATCAGCCCCAGCATTTT	TRBV6-5	TRBJ1-5	.	.
CASIDGTGELFF	TGTGCCAGCATCGACGGGACCGGGGAGCTGTTTTTT	TRBV2	TRBJ2-2	.	.
CASSWDRMNTEAFF	TGTGCCAGCAGCTGGGACAGAATGAACACTGAAGCTTTCTTT	TRBV11-2	TRBJ1-1	once	TRBD1
CASRDSRTVAAYEQYF	TGTGCCAGCAGAGACTCTCGGACAGTTGCCGCCTACGAGCAGTACTTC	TRBV27	TRBJ2-7	.	.
CASRLQGTVGYTF	TGTGCCAGTAGACTCCAGGGAACCGTCGGCTACACCTTC	TRBV19	TRBJ1-2	.	.
CASSDPRTLSQGTQYF	TGTGCCAGCAGTGATCCCAGGACACTTTCTCAGGGGACCCAGTACTTC	TRBV2	TRBJ2-5	once	.
CASSIVDRPGTGELFF	TGTGCCAGTAGTATAGTAGACCGGCCGGGCACCGGGGAGCTGTTTTTT	TRBV19	TRBJ2-2	.	.
CATSDRRGGSPYNEQFF	TGTGCCACCAGTGATCGGCGGGGGGGCAGTCCCTACAATGAGCAGTTCTTC	TRBV24-1	TRBJ2-1	.	TRBD2
CASSQSLNNEQFF	TGCGCCAGCAGTCAAAGCCTGAACAATGAGCAGTTCTTC	TRBV10-1	TRBJ2-1	.	.
CASRHFAGTEAFF	TGTGCCAGCAGACATTTTGCGGGCACTGAAGCTTTCTTT	TRBV7-4	TRBJ1-1	.	.
CASKDRQNTEAFF	TGTGCCAGCAAGGACAGACAGAACACTGAAGCTTTCTTT	TRBV2	TRBJ1-1	.	.
CASSLGSGAAYEQYF	TGTGCCAGCAGCTTAGGAAGCGGGGCTGCCTACGAGCAGTACTTC	TRBV11-2	TRBJ2-7	.	TRBD2
CASSPAGTGVTGELFF	TGTGCCAGCAGCCCTGCCGGGACAGGGGTCACCGGGGAGCTGTTTTTT	TRBV7-2	TRBJ2-2	.	TRBD1
CASRDRGRGSYNEQFF	TGTGCCAGTAGGGATCGGGGGCGGGGGTCCTACAATGAGCAGTTCTTC	TRBV19	TRBJ2-1	.	.
CAWSQGDYTGNTIYF	TGTGCCTGGAGTCAAGGGGATTATACTGGAAACACCATATATTTT	TRBV30	TRBJ1-3	once	.
CASSLGGDGYTF	TGTGCCAGCAGCTTAGGGGGGGATGGCTACACCTTC	TRBV7-3	TRBJ1-2	.	.